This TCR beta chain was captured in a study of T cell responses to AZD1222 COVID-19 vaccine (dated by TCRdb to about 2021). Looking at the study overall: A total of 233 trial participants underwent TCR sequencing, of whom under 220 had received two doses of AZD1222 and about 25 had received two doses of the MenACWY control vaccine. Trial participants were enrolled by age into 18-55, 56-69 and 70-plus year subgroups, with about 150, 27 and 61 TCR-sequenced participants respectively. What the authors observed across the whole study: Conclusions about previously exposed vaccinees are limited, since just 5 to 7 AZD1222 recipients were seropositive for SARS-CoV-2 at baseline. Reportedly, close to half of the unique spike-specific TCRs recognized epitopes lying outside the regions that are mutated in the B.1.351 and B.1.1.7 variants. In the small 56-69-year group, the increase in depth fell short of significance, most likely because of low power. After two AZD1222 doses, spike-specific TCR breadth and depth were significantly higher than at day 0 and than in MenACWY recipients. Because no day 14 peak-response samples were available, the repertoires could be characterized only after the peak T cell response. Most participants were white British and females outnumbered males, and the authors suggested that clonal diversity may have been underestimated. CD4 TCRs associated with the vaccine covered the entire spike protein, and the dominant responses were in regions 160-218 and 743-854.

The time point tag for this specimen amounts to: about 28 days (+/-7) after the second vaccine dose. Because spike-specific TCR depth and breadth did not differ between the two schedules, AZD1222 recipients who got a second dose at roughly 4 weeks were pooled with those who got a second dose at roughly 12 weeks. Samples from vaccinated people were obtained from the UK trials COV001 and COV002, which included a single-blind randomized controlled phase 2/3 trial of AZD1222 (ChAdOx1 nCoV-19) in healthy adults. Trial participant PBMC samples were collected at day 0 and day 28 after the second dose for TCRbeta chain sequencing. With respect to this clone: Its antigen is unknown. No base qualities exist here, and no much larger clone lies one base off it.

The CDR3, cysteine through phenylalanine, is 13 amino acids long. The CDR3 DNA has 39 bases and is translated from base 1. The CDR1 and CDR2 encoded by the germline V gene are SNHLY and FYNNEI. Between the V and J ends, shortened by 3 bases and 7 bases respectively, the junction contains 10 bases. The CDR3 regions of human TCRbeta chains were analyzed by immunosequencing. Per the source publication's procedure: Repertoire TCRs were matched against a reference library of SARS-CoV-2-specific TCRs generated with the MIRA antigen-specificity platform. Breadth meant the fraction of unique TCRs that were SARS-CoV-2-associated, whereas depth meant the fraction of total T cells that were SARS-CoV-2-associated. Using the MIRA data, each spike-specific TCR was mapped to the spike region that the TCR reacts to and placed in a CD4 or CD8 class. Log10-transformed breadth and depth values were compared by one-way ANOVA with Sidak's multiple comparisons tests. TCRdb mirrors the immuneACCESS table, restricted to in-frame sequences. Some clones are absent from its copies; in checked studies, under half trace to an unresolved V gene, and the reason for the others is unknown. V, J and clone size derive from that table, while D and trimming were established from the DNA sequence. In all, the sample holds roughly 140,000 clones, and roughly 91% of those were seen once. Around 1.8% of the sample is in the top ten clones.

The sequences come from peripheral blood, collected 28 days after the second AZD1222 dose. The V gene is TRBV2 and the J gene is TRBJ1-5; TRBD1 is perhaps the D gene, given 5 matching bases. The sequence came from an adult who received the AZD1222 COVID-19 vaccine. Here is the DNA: TGTGCCAGCAGTGAGGCAGGGCCCCAGCCCCAGCATTTT. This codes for CASSEAGPQPQHF.